Reported below is one T cell receptor (beta chain). Its antigen is still unknown. Base qualities are not at hand, and no much larger clone is one base apart. Sample treatment or condition, as interpreted from the label and publication: allogeneic hematopoietic cell transplantation with graft depleted of TCRalphabeta T cells and CD19 B cells. The children who served as transplant recipients had been given grafts of TCRalphabeta/CD19-depleted allogeneic hematopoietic cells. These data belong to a study of T-cell reconstitution after alpha-beta-depleted transplantation in children (dated by TCRdb to between 2015 and 2016). Study-level background: Using TCR repertoire profiling, the study quantitatively followed how T-cell immune reconstitution unfolded in children after TCRalphabeta/CD19-depleted allogeneic hematopoietic cell transplantation. The paper as a whole reports these results and caveats: The high TCRbeta diversity at day 60 in some patients was ascribed to recipient T cells and intrathymic progenitors that had survived conditioning. Over subsequent months, a decline in hyperexpanded clone frequencies was noted, and after one year, T-cell counts and TCRbeta diversity were mostly ascribed to newly produced T cells. The apparently early recovery of alphabetaT-cell counts about two months after transplant reportedly depended on only several hundred rapidly expanded clones that came from non-depleted graft cells.

Preparation of the library involved PCR. The instrument was an Illumina HiSeq 2500. TCR library preparation used molecular barcoding, with unique molecular identifiers applied to normalize quantification of the TCRbeta repertoire. Starting from the raw public reads, TCRdb applied fastp trimming at Q25, assembled clones with MiXCR and retained in-frame beta chains. Each entry merges the rows of one CDR3 protein and shows their most common DNA and genes. The sample data list 550,000 to 800,000 distinct CDR3 sequences, and 10% to 15% of these were observed just once. Clones ranked in the top ten supply around 0.8% of the sample. Sequences MNHEY (CDR1) and SMNVEV (CDR2) are obtained from the germline V gene (reference sequence). V is cut by 2 bases and J by 4 bases, and the space between the germline ends is 14 bases. The CDR3 runs 15 residues from the cysteine to the phenylalanine. Only the CDR3 DNA is retained, 45 bases long and in frame from the first base.

The source was PBMCs, collected before TCRalphabeta/CD19-depleted stem cell transplant. The sequence came from a girl aged 2-10 years with congenital amegakaryocytic thrombocytopenia, due to receive a stem cell transplant. The rearrangement joined TRBV27 to TRBJ2-5; the D region possibly corresponds to TRBD2 (7 bases align). The CDR3 protein sequence reads: CASSLATGGLETQYF. In nucleotide form, the sequence is TGTGCCAGCAGTTTAGCGACGGGGGGCTTAGAGACCCAGTACTTC.